This TCR beta chain was recovered during a study of regulatory T cells in long-lasting Graves disease. This clonotype was detected a few times. The time point is: newly diagnosed GD, antithyroid drugs for less than 3 months. Following extraction of RNA from PBMCs, that RNA was used to make the TCR library. This CDR3 contains 16 residues. J was trimmed by 8 bases and V by 5 bases; bases with no gene match: 11. Germline-derived CDR1 and CDR2 are MNHEY and SMNVEV (reference sequence). Construction of the TCR beta libraries employed iRepertoire HTBI primers in conjunction with Arm-PCR of CDR3 regions. TCRdb reprocessed the multiplex PCR reads with MiXCR, giving one entry per CDR3 protein. Among about 470,000 distinct CDR3 sequences listed, 15% were seen once. This sample was shared with a second study, whose subject was T cells in Graves' hyperthyroidism and ophthalmopathy. As that report states: Ophthalmopathy was separated from stable hyperthyroidism by a 13 V-J model.

The clonotype comes from a woman under 40 with Graves disease. Sequencing was performed on peripheral blood mononuclear cells (PBMCs), taken at new diagnosis, from a patient treated with antithyroid drugs. The chain is built from TRBV27 and TRBJ1-4; 10 nucleotides line up with TRBD1. In DNA, the CDR3 is TGTGCCAGCAGTCCAGGTTCCGGGACAGGGGAGGAAAAACTGTTTTTT. Translating it yields CASSPGSGTGEEKLFF.